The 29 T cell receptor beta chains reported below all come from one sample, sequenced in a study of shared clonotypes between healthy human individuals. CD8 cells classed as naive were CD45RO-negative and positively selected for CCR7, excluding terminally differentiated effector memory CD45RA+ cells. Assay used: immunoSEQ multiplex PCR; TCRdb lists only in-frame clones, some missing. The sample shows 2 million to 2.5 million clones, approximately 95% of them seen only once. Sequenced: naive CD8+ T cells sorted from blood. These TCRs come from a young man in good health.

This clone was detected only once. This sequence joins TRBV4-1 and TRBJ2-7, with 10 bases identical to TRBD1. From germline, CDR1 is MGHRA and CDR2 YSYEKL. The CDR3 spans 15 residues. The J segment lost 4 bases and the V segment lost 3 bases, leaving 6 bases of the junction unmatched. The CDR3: CASSQTTGGMYEQYF. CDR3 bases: TGCGCCAGCAGCCAGACGACAGGGGGCATGTACGAGCAGTACTTC.

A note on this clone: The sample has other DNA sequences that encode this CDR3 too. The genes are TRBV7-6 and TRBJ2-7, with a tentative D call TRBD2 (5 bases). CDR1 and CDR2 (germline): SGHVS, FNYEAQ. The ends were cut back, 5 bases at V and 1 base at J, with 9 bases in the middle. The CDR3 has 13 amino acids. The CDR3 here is CASSLGESYEQYF. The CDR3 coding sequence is TGTGCCAGCAGCCTCGGGGAATCCTACGAGCAGTACTTC.

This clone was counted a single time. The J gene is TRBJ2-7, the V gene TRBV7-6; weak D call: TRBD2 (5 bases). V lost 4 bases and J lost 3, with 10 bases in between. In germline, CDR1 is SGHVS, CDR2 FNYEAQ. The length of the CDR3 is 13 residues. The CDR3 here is CASSSGSYYEQYF. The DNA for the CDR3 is TGTGCCAGCAGCTCGGGGTCATACTACGAGCAGTACTTC.

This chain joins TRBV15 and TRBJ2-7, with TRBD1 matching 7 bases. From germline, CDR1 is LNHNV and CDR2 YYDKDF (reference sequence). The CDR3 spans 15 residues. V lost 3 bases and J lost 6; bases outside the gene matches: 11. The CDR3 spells CATSSIETGLGEQYF. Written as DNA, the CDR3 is TGTGCCACCAGCAGCATCGAGACAGGGCTCGGCGAGCAGTACTTC. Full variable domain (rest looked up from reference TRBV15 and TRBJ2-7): DAMVIQNPRYQVTQFGKPVTLSCSQTLNHNVMYWYQQKSSQAPKLLFHYYDKDFNNEADTPDNFQSRRPNTSFCFLDIRSPGLGDTAMYLCATSSIETGLGEQYFGPGTRLTVT.

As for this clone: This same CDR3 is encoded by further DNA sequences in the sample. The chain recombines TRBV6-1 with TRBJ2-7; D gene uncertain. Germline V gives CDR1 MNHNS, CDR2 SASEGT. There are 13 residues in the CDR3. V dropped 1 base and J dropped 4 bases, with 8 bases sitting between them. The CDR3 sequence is CASSEVGPYEQYF. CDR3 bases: TGTGCCAGCAGTGAAGTCGGGCCATACGAGCAGTACTTC.

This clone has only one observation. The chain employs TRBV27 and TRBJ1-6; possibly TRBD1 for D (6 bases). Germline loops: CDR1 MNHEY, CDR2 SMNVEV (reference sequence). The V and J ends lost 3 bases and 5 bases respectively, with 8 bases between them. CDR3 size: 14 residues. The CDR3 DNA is TGTGCCAGCAGTTTCTGGACAGATAATTCACCCCTCCACTTT. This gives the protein CASSFWTDNSPLHF.

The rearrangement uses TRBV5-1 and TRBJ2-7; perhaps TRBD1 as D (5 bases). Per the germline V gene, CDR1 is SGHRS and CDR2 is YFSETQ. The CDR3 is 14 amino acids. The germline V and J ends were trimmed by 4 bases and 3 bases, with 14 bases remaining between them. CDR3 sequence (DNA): TGCGCCAGCAGCCCATGGATAGGGGACTACGAGCAGTACTTC. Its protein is CASSPWIGDYEQYF.

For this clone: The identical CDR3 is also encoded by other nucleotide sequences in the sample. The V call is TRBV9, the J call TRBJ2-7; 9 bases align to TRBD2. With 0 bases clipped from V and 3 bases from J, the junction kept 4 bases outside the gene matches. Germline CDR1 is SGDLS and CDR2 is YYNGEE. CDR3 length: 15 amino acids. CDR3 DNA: TGTGCCAGCAGCGTAGGAGCGGGGGGTCACTACGAGCAGTACTTC. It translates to CASSVGAGGHYEQYF.

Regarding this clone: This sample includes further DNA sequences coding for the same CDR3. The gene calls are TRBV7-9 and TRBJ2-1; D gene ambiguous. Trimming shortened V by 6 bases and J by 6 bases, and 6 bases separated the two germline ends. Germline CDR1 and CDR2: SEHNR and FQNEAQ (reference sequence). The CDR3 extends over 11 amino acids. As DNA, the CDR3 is TGTGCCAGCAGTTTAATCAATGAGCAGTTCTTC. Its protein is CASSLINEQFF.

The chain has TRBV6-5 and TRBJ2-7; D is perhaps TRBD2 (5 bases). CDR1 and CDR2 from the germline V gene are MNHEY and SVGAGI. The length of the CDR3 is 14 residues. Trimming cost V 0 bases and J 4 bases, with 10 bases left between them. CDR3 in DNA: TGTGCCAGCAGTTACTCAGAACGGGATTACGAGCAGTACTTC. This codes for CASSYSERDYEQYF.

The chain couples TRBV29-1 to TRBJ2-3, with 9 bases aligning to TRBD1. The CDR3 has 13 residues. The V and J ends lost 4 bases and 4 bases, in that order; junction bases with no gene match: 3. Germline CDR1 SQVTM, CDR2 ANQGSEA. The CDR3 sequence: CSVGGTGSDTQYF. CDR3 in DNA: TGCAGCGTTGGGGGGACAGGGTCAGATACGCAGTATTTT.

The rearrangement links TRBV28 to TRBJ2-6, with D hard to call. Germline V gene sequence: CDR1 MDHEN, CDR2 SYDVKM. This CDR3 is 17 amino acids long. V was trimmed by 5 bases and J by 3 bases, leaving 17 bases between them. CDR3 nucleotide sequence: TGTGCCAGCAGTCAACGGCTCTCAGGCGGTGGGGCCAACGTCCTGACTTTC. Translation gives CASSQRLSGGGANVLTF.

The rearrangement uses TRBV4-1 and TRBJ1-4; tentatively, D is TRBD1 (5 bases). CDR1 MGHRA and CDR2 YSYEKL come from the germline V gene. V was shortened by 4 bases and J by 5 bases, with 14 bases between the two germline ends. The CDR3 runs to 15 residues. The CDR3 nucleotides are TGCGCCAGCAGCCCCGACAGAAATCTAAATGAAAAACTGTTTTTT. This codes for CASSPDRNLNEKLFF.

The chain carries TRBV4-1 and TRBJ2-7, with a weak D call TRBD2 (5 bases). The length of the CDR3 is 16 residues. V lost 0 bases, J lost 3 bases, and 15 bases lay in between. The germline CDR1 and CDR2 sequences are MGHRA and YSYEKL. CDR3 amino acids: CASSQDSSARYYEQYF. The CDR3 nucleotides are TGCGCCAGCAGCCAAGATAGTAGCGCGAGGTACTACGAGCAGTACTTC.

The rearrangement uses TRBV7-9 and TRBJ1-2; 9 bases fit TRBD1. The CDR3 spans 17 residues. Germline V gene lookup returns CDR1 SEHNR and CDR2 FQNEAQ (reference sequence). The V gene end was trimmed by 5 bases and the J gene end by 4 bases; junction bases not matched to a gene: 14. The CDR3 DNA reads TGTGCCAGCAGCGCCACGGGACAGGGAGAGTTGAGCTATGGCTACACCTTC. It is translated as CASSATGQGELSYGYTF. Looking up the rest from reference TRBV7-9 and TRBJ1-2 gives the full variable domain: DTGVSQNPRHKITKRGQNVTFRCDPISEHNRLYWYRQTLGQGPEFLTYFQNEAQLEKSRLLSDRFSAERPKGSFSTLEIQRTEQGDSAMYLCASSATGQGELSYGYTFGSGTRLTVV.

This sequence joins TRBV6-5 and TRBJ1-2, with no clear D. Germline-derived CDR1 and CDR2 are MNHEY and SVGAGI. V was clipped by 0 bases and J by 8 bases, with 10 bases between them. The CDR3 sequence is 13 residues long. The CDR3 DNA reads TGTGCCAGCAGTTACTCGAGCAGAGAAGGCTACACCTTC. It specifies CASSYSSREGYTF.

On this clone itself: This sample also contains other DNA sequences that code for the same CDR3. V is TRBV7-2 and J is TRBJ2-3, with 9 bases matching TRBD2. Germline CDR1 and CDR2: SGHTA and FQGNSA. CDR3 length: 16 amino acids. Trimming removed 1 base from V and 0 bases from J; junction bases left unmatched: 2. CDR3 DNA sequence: TGTGCCAGCAGCTTAGTCAGCGGGGGGAGCACAGATACGCAGTATTTT. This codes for CASSLVSGGSTDTQYF.

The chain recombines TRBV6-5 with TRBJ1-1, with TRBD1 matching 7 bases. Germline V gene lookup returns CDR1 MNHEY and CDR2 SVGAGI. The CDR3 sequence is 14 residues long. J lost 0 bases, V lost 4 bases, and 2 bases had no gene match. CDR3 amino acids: CASSSGTVNTEAFF. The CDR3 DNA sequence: TGTGCCAGCAGTTCAGGGACAGTGAACACTGAAGCTTTCTTT.

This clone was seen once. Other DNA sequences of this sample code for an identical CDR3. The CDR3 DNA is TGTGCCAGCAGTTTAGCGGTGAGCTCCTACAATGAGCAGTTCTTC. Its protein product is CASSLAVSSYNEQFF. This chain joins TRBV27 and TRBJ2-1; D unresolved. In germline, CDR1 is MNHEY, CDR2 SMNVEV (reference sequence). V shed 2 bases and J shed 0 bases, with 8 bases lying between them. The CDR3 is 15 residues long.

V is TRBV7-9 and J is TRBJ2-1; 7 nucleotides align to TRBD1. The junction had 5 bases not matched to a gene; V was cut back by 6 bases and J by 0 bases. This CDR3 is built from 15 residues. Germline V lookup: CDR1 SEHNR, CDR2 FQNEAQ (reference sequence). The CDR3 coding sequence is TGTGCCAGCAGTTGGGGGACAGACTCCTACAATGAGCAGTTCTTC. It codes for CASSWGTDSYNEQFF.

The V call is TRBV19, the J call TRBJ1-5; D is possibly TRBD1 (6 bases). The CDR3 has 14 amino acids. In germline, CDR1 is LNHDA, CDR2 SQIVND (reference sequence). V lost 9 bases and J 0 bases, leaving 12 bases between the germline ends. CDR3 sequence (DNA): TGTGCCAGCTTGCAGGGGAATAGCAATCAGCCCCAGCATTTT. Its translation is CASLQGNSNQPQHF.

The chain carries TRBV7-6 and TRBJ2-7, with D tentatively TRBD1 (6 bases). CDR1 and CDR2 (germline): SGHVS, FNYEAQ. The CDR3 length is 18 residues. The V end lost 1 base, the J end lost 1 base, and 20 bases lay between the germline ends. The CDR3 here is CASSLVSGHPSRSYEQYF. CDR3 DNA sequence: TGTGCCAGCAGCTTAGTATCGGGACACCCCTCACGGTCCTACGAGCAGTACTTC.

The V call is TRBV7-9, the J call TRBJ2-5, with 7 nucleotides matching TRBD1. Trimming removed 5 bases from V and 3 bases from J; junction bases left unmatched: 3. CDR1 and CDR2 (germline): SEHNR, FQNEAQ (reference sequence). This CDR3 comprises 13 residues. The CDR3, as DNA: TGTGCCAGCAGCGCCGGGACAGAAGAGACCCAGTACTTC. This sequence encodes CASSAGTEETQYF. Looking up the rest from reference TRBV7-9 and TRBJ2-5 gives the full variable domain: DTGVSQNPRHKITKRGQNVTFRCDPISEHNRLYWYRQTLGQGPEFLTYFQNEAQLEKSRLLSDRFSAERPKGSFSTLEIQRTEQGDSAMYLCASSAGTEETQYFGPGTRLLVL.

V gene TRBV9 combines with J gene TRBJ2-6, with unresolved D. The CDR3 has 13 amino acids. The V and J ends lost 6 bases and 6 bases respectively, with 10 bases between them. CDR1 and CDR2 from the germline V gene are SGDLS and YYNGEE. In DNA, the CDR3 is TGTGCCAGCACCGGTTTAGCGGCCAACGTCCTGACTTTC. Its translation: CASTGLAANVLTF.

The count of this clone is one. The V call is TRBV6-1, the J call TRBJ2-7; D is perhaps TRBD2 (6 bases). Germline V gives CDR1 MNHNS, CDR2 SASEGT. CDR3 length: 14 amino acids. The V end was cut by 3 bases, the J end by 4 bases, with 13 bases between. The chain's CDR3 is CASSDGGSTYEQYF. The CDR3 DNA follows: TGTGCCAGCAGTGATGGGGGGAGTACTTACGAGCAGTACTTC.

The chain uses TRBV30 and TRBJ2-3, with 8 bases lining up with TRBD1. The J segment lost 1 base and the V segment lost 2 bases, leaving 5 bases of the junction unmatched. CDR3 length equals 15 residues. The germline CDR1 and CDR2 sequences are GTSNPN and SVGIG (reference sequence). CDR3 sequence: CAWSSLDRGTDTQYF. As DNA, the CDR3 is TGTGCCTGGAGTTCCTTGGACAGGGGCACAGATACGCAGTATTTT.

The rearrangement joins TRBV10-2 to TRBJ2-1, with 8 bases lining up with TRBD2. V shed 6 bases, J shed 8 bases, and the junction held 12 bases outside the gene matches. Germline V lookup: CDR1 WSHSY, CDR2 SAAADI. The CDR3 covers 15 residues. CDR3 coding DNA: TGCGCCAGCAGGCAGGGACTAGTACTAACGGATGAGCAGTTCTTC. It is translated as CASRQGLVLTDEQFF.

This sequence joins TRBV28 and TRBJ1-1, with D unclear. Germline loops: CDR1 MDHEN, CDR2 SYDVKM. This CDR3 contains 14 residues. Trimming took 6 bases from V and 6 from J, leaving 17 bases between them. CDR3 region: CASSLFSLMAEAFF. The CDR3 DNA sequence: TGTGCCAGCAGCCTTTTCTCGCTGATGGCTGAAGCTTTCTTT. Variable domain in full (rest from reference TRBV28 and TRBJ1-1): DVKVTQSSRYLVKRTGEKVFLECVQDMDHENMFWYRQDPGLGLRLIYFSYDVKMKEKGDIPEGYSVSREKKERFSLILESASTNQTSMYLCASSLFSLMAEAFFGQGTRLTVV.

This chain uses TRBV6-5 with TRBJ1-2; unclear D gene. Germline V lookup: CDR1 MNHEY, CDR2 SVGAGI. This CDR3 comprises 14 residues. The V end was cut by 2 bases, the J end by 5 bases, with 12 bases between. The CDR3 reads CASSYREINYGYTF. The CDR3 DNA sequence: TGTGCCAGCAGTTACCGGGAGATCAATTATGGCTACACCTTC.